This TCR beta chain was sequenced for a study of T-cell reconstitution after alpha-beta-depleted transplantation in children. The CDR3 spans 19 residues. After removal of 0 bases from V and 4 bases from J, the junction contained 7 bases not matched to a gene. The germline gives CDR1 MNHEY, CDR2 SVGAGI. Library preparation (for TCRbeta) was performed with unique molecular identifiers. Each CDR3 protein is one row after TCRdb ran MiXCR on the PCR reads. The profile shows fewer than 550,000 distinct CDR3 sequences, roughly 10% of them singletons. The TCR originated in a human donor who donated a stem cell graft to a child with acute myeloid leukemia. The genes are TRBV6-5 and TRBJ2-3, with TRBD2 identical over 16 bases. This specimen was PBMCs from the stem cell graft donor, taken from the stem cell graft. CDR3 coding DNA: TGTGCCAGCAGTTACTCTGCCGGGACTAGCGGGAGGGTCCCAGATACGCAGTATTTT. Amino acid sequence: CASSYSAGTSGRVPDTQYF.